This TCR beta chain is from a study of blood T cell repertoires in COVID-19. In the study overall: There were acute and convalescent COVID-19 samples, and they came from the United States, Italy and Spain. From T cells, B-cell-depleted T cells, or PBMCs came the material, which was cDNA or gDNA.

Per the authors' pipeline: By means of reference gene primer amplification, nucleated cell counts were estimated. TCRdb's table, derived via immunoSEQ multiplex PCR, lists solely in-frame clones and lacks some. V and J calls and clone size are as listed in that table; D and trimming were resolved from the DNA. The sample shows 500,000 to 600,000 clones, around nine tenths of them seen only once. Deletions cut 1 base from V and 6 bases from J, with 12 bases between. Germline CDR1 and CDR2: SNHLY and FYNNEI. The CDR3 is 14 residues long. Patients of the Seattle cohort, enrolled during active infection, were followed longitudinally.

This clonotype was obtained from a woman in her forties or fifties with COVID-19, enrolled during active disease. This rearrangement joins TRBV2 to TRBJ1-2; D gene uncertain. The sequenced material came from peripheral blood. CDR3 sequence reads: CASSEGSLGDGYTF. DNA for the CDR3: TGTGCCAGCAGTGAAGGCAGCCTGGGAGATGGCTACACCTTC.